A single sample gave rise to the 6 T cell receptor beta chains below, sequenced in a study of blood T cell repertoires in COVID-19. Profiled with immunoSEQ multiplex PCR; TCRdb holds only in-frame clones, not every one. The table shows about 340,000 clones, with about 86% occurring only once. The specimen was peripheral blood. These receptors were taken from a woman aged 60 to 75 with COVID-19, enrolled during active disease.

The chain recombines TRBV5-1 with TRBJ2-5; D perhaps matches TRBD2 (6 bases). Trimming removed 1 base from V and 2 bases from J, with 9 bases in between. CDR1 is SGHRS, CDR2 YFSETQ, per germline. This CDR3 is 14 amino acids long. CDR3 region: CASSLRTNQETQYF. As DNA, the CDR3 is TGCGCCAGCAGCTTGAGGACTAATCAAGAGACCCAGTACTTC.

The chain carries TRBV5-8 and TRBJ2-2; D is possibly TRBD1 (6 bases). This CDR3 is 19 amino acids long. The V and J ends lost 1 base and 0 bases respectively, with 19 bases between them. Germline V gene data show CDR1 as SGHTS and CDR2 as YDEGEE. The CDR3 nucleotides are TGTGCCAGCAGCTTGTGGGACACAAAGCCGTCTCCGAACACCGGGGAGCTGTTTTTT. Its protein is CASSLWDTKPSPNTGELFF.

This clone came up once. This chain joins TRBV11-2 and TRBJ1-6, with D hard to call. Germline lookup yields CDR1 SGHAT and CDR2 FQNNGV. The CDR3 is 16 amino acids. V lost 5 bases to trimming and J lost 0 bases, with 11 bases between them. CDR3 loop: CASSRWASSYNSPLHF. CDR3 DNA: TGTGCCAGCAGCCGATGGGCAAGCTCCTATAATTCACCCCTCCACTTT. Full variable domain (missing parts from reference TRBV11-2 and TRBJ1-6): EAGVAQSPRYKIIEKRQSVAFWCNPISGHATLYWYQQILGQGPKLLIQFQNNGVVDDSQLPKDRFSAERLKGVDSTLKIQPAKLEDSAVYLCASSRWASSYNSPLHFGNGTRLTVT.

The rearrangement uses TRBV5-1 and TRBJ2-3, with D perhaps matching TRBD2 (5 bases). This CDR3 region has 17 residues. The V gene lost 0 bases and the J gene lost 4 bases, with 18 bases spanning the gap. The germline CDR1 and CDR2 sequences are SGHRS and YFSETQ. Written as DNA, the CDR3 is TGCGCCAGCAGCTTGGTATTGAGGGCACAAGGCTCAGATACGCAGTATTTT. Protein product: CASSLVLRAQGSDTQYF.

This sequence joins TRBV30 and TRBJ1-1; maybe TRBD1 (5 bases). CDR3 size: 13 residues. Deletions cut 8 bases from V and 1 base from J, with 14 bases between. Germline values: CDR1 GTSNPN, CDR2 SVGIG (reference sequence). The CDR3 coding sequence is TGTGCCAGTCACAGGCTTTCGAACACTGAAGCTTTCTTT. This gives the protein CASHRLSNTEAFF.

This rearrangement joins TRBV12-5 to TRBJ2-5, with 7 bases fitting TRBD1. The length of the CDR3 is 14 residues. Trimming cost V 7 bases and J 3 bases; bases outside gene matches: 8. CDR1 and CDR2 from the germline V gene are LGHNT and FRNRAP. The CDR3 region is CASASGQGEETQYF. CDR3 nucleotide sequence: TGTGCTAGTGCATCCGGTCAGGGGGAAGAGACCCAGTACTTC.